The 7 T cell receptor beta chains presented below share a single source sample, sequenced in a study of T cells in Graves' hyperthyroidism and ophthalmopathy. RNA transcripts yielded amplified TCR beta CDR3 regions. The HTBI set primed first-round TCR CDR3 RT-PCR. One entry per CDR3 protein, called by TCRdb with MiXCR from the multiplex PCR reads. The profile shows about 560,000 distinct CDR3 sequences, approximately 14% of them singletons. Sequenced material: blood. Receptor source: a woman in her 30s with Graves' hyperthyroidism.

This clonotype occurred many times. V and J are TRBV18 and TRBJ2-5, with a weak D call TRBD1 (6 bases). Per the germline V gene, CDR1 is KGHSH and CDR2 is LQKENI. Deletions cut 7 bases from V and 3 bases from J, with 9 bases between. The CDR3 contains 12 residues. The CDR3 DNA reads TGTGCCAGCTTCAGGACAGAAGAGACCCAGTACTTC. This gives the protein CASFRTEETQYF.

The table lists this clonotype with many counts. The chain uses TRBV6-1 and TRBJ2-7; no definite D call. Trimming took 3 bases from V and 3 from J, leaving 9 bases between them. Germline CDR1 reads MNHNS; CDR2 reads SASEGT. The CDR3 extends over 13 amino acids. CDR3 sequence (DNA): TGTGCCAGCAGTGACCTGTGGGACTACGAGCAGTACTTC. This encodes CASSDLWDYEQYF.

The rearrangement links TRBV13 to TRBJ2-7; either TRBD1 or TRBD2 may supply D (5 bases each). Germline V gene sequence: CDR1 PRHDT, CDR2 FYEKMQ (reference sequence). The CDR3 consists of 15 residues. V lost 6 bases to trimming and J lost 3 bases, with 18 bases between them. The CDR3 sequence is CASSSRGTLNYEQYF. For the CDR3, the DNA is TGTGCCAGCAGTTCCCGTGGGACCCTAAACTACGAGCAGTACTTC.

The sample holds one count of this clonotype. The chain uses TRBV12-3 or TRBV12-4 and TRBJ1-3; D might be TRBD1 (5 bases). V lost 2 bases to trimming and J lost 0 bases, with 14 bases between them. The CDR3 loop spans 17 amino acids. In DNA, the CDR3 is TGTGCCAGCAGTTTAAGAGGGACTGGAAGCTCTGGAAACACCATATATTTT. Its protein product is CASSLRGTGSSGNTIYF.

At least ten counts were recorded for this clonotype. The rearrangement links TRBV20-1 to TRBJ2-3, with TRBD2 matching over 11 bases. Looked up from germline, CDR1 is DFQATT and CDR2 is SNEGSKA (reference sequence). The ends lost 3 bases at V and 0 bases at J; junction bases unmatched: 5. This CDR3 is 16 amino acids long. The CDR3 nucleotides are TGCAGTGCTAGGGCACTAGCGGGAGTCAGCACAGATACGCAGTATTTT. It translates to CSARALAGVSTDTQYF.

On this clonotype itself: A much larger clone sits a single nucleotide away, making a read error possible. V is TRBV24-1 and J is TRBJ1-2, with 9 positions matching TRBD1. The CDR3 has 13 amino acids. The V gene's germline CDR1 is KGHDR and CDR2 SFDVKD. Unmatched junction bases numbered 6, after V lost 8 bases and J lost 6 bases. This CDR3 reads CATIGGQGHGYTF. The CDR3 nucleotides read TGTGCCACCATTGGGGGACAGGGCCATGGCTACACCTTC.

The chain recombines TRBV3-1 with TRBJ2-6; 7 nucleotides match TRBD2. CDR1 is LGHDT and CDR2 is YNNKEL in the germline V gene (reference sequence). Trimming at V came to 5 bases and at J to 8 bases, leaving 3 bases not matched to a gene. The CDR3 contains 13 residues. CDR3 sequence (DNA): TGTGCCAGCAGCGCCGGGAGGTCCAACGTCCTGACTTTC. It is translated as CASSAGRSNVLTF.